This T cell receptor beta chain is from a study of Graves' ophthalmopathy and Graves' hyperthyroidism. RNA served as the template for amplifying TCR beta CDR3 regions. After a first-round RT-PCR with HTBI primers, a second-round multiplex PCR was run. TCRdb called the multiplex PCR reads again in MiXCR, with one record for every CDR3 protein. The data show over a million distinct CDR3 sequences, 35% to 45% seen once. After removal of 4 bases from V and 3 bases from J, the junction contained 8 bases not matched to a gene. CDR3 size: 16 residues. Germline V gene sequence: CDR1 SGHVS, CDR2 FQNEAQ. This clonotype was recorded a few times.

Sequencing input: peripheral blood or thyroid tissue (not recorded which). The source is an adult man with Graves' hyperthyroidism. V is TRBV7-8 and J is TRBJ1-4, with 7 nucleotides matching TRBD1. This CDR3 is CASSSNHRGSNEKLFF. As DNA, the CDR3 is TGTGCCAGCAGCTCAAATCACAGGGGATCTAATGAAAAACTGTTTTTT.